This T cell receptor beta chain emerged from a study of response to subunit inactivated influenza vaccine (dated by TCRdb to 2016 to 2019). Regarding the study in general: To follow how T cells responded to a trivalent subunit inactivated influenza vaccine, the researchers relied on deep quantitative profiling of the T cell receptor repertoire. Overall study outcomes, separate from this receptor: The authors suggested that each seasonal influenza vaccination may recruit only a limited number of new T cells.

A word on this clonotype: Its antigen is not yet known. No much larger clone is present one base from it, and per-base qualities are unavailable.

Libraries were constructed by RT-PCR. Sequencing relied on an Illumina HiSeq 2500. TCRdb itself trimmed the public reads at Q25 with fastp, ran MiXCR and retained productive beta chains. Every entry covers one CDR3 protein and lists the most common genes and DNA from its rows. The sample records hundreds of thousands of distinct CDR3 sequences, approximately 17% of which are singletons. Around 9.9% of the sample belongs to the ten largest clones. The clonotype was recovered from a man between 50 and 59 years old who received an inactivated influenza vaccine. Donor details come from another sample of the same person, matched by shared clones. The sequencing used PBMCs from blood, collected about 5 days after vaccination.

This receptor has the CDR3 CASSPLAGISYNEQFF. The bases are TGTGCCAGCAGTCCACTAGCGGGAATCTCCTACAATGAGCAGTTCTTC. The rearrangement combines TRBV28 with TRBJ2-1; 10 of the junction bases match TRBD2. CDR1 and CDR2 are drawn from the germline V gene: MDHEN, SYDVKM. From its cysteine to its phenylalanine, the CDR3 spans 16 amino acids. CDR3 DNA is the only sequence kept; it has 48 bases, read in frame from the first base. Clipping removes 5 bases from V and 0 bases from J, with 4 as the unmatched junction base count.